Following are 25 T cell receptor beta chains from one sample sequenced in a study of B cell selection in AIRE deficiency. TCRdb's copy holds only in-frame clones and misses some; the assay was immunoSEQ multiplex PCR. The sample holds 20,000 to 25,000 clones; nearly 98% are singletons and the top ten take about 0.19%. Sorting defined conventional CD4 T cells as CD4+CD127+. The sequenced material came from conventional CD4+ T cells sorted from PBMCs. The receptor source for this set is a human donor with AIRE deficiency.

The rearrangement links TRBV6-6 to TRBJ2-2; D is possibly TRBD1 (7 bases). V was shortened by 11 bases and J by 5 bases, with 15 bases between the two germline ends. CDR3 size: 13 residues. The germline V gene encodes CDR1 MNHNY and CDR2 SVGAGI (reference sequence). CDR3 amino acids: CAAQGGGTGELFF. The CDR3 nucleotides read TGTGCCGCCCAGGGGGGAGGTACCGGGGAGCTGTTTTTT.

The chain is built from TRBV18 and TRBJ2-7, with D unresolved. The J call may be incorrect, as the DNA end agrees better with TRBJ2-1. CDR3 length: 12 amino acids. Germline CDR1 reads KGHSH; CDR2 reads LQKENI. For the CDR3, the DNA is TGTGCCAGCTCACAAATTGACAATGAGCAGTTCTTC. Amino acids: CASSQIDNEQFF.

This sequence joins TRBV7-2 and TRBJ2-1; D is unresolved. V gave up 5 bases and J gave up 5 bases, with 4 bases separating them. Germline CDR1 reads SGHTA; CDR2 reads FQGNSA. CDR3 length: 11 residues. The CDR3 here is CASSPDNEQFF. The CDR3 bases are TGTGCCAGCAGCCCTGACAATGAGCAGTTCTTC.

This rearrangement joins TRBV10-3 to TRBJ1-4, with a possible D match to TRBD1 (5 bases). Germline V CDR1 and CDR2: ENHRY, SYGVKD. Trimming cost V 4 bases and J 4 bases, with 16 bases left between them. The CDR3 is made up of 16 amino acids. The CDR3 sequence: CAISGAGKGDNEKLFF. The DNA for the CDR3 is TGTGCCATCAGTGGGGCAGGGAAAGGGGATAATGAAAAACTGTTTTTT.

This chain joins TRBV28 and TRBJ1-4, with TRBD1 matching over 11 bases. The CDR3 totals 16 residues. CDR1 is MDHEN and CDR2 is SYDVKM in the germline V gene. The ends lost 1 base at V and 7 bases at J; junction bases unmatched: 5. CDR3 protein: CASSLFGQGAGEKLFF. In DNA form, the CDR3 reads TGTGCCAGCAGTTTATTTGGACAGGGGGCGGGTGAAAAACTGTTTTTT.

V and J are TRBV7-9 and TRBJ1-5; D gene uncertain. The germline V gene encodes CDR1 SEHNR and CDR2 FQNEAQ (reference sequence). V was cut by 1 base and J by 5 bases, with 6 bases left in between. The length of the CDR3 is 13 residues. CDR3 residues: CASSLGQYQPQHF. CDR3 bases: TGTGCCAGCAGCTTAGGCCAGTATCAGCCCCAGCATTTT.

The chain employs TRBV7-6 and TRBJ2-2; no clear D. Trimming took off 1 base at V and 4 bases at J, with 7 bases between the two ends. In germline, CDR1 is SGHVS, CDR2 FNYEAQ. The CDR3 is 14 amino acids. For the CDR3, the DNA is TGTGCCAGCAGCTTAGGTAGTGGCACCGGGGAGCTGTTTTTT. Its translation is CASSLGSGTGELFF. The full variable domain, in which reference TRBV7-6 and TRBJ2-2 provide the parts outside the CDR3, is GAGVSQSPRYKVTKRGQDVALRCDPISGHVSLYWYRQALGQGPEFLTYFNYEAQQDKSGLPNDRFSAERPEGSISTLTIQRTEQRDSAMYRCASSLGSGTGELFFGEGSRLTVL.

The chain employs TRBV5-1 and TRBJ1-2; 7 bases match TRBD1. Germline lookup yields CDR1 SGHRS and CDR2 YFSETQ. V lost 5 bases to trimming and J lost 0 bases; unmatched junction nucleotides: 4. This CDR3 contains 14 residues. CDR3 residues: CASSTGETNYGYTF. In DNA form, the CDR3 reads TGCGCCAGCAGTACAGGGGAAACTAACTATGGCTACACCTTC.

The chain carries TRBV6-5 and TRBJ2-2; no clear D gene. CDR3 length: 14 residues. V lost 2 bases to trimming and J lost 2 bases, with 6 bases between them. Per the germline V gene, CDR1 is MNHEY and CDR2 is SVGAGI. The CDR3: CASSYTENTGELFF. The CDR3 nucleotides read TGTGCCAGCAGTTACACTGAAAACACCGGGGAGCTGTTTTTT.

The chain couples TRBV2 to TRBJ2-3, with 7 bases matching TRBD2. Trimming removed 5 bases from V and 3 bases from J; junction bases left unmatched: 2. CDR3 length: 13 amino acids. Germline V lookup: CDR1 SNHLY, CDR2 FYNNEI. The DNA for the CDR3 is TGTGCCAGCAGTCTAGCGGAGACAGATACGCAGTATTTT. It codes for CASSLAETDTQYF. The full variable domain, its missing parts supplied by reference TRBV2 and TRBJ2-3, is EPEVTQTPSHQVTQMGQEVILRCVPISNHLYFYWYRQILGQKVEFLVSFYNNEISEKSEIFDDQFSVERPDGSNFTLKIRSTKLEDSAMYFCASSLAETDTQYFGPGTRLTVL.

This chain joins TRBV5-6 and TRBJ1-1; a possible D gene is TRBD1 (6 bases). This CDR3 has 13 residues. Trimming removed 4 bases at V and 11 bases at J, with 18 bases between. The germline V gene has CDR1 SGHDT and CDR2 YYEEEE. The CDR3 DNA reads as TGTGCCAGCAGCGGGGGACAACAAGTCGGGGCTTTCTTT. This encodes CASSGGQQVGAFF. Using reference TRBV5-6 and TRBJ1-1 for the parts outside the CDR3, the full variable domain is DAGVTQSPTHLIKTRGQQVTLRCSPKSGHDTVSWYQQALGQGPQFIFQYYEEEERQRGNFPDRFSGHQFPNYSSELNVNALLLGDSALYLCASSGGQQVGAFFGQGTRLTVV.

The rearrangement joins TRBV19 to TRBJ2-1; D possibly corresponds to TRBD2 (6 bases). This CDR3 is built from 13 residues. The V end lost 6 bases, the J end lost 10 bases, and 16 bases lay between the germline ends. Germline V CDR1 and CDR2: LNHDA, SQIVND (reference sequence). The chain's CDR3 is CASRGRTTSEQFF. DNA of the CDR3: TGTGCCAGTAGAGGTAGGACTACATCCGAGCAGTTCTTC. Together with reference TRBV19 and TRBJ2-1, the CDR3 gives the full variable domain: DGGITQSPKYLFRKEGQNVTLSCEQNLNHDAMYWYRQDPGQGLRLIYYSQIVNDFQKGDIAEGYSVSREKKESFPLTVTSAQKNPTAFYLCASRGRTTSEQFFGPGTRLTVL.

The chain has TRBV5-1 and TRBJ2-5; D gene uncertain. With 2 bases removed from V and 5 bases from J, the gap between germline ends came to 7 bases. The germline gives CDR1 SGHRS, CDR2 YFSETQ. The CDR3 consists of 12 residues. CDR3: CASSFSSETQYF. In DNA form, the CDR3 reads TGCGCCAGCAGCTTCAGCAGCGAGACCCAGTACTTC.

The CDR3 sequence: CASSAGTGPYGYTF. In nucleotides, the CDR3 is TGCGCCAGCAGTGCCGGGACAGGGCCCTATGGCTACACCTTC. The chain has TRBV5-1 and TRBJ1-2; 9 bases line up with TRBD1. With 5 bases clipped from V and 4 bases from J, the junction kept 6 bases outside the gene matches. Germline assignment: CDR1 SGHRS and CDR2 YFSETQ. This CDR3 comprises 14 residues.

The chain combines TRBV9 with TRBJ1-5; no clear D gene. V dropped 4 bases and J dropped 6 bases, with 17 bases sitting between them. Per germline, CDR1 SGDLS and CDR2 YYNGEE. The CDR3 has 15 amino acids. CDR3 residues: CASSIMRGRAQPQHF. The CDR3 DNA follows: TGTGCCAGCAGCATTATGCGGGGTAGAGCTCAGCCCCAGCATTTT.

This CDR3 reads CASSLWARASGNNEQFF. CDR3 DNA sequence: TGTGCCAGCAGTTTATGGGCGAGGGCTAGCGGGAACAATGAGCAGTTCTTC. The chain employs TRBV28 and TRBJ2-1, with 9 bases identical to TRBD2. After removal of 0 bases from V and 5 bases from J, the junction contained 8 bases not matched to a gene. Germline V CDR1 and CDR2: MDHEN, SYDVKM. The CDR3 has 17 residues.

CDR3 DNA: TGTGCCAGCAGTTACTCTGCGGGAGGCCCCACCGGGGAGCTGTTTTTT. This sequence encodes CASSYSAGGPTGELFF. The chain recombines TRBV6-6 with TRBJ2-2; 8 bases match TRBD2. This CDR3 spans 16 amino acids. V lost 0 bases to trimming and J lost 4 bases; unmatched junction nucleotides: 4. Germline CDR1 reads MNHNY; CDR2 reads SVGAGI (reference sequence).

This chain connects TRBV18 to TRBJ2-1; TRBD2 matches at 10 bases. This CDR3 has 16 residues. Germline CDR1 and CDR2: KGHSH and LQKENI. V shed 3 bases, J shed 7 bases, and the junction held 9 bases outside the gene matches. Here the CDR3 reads CASSPLPAGGSNEQFF. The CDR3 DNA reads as TGTGCCAGCTCACCCCTCCCAGCGGGAGGGAGTAATGAGCAGTTCTTC.

The DNA for the CDR3 is TGCGCCAGCAGCCAAGACAGGGCGGCTGGAAACACCATATATTTT. Translated: CASSQDRAAGNTIYF. The chain is built from TRBV4-3 and TRBJ1-3; possible D gene TRBD1, 5 bases. Germline loops: CDR1 LGHNA, CDR2 YSLEER. Trimming took off 0 bases at V and 2 bases at J, with 8 bases between the two ends. This CDR3 is built from 15 residues.

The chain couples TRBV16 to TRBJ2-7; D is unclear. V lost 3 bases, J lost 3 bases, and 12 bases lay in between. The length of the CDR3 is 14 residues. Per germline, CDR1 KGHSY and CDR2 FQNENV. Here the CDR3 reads CASSHHVSVYEQYF. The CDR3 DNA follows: TGTGCCAGCAGCCACCATGTCTCTGTCTACGAGCAGTACTTC. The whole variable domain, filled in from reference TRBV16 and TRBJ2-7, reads GEEVAQTPKHLVRGEGQKAKLYCAPIKGHSYVFWYQQVLKNEFKFLISFQNENVFDETGMPKERFSAKCLPNSPCSLEIQATKLEDSAVYFCASSHHVSVYEQYFGPGTRLTVT.

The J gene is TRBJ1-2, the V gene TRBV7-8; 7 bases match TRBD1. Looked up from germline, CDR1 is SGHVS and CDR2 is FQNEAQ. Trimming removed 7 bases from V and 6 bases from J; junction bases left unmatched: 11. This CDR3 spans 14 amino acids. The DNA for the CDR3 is TGTGCCAGCACCTCAACGGCGCAGGGGGATGGCTACACCTTC. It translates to CASTSTAQGDGYTF.

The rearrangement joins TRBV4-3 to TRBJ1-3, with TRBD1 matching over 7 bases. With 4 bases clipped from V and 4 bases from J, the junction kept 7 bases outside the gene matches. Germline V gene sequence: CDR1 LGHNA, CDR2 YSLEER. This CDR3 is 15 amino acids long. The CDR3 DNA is TGCGCCAGCAGCCTAACAGGGGACGCGGGAAACACCATATATTTT. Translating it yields CASSLTGDAGNTIYF.

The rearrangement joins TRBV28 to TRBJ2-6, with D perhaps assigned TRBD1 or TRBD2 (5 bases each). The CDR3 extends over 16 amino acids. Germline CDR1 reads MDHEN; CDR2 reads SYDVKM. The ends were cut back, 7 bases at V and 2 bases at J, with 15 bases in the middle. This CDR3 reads CASTIIGTPGANVLTF. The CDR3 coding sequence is TGTGCCAGCACCATCATCGGGACCCCTGGGGCCAACGTCCTGACTTTC.

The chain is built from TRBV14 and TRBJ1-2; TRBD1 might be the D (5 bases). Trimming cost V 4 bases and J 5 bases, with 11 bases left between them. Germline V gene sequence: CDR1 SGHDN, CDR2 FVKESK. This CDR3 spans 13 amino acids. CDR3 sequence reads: CASSRPGLYGYTF. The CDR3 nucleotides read TGTGCCAGCAGCCGCCCAGGGTTATATGGCTACACCTTC.

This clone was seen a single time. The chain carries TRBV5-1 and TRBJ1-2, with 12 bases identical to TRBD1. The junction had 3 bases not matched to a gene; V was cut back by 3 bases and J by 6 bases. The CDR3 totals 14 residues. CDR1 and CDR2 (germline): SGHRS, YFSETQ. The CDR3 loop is CASSWDRGQDGYTF. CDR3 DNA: TGCGCCAGCAGCTGGGACAGGGGGCAGGATGGCTACACCTTC.